Described below is a single T cell receptor beta chain sequence and its context. Antigen: not known. The data derive from a study of T cell responses to AZD1222 COVID-19 vaccine. Overall study results and limits: No day 14 peak samples; only post-peak repertoires were characterized. Mapped onto spike, vaccine-associated CD4 TCRs spanned it and were dominant at 160-218 and 743-854. A rise in Spike-specific TCR breadth and depth followed two AZD1222 doses.

Method: immunoSEQ multiplex PCR; TCRdb's copy keeps in-frame clones and lacks some. The data hold approximately 150,000 clones, with about 91% observed a single time. The CDR3 is 15 residues long. The V gene's germline CDR1 is SGHDT and CDR2 YYEEEE. V lost 5 bases to trimming and J lost 4 bases; unmatched junction nucleotides: 10. This sequence originates from an adult who received the AZD1222 COVID-19 vaccine. This chain links TRBV5-6 with TRBJ1-2; 8 nucleotides align to TRBD1. Here the sequenced sample was peripheral blood, taken 28 days after the second AZD1222 dose. For the CDR3, the DNA is TGTGCCAGCAGTCATATGACAGGGGCTTCCTATGGCTACACCTTC. Translation gives CASSHMTGASYGYTF.